The 7 T cell receptor beta chains below were found in one sample sequenced in a study of shared clonotypes between healthy human individuals. Produced via immunoSEQ multiplex PCR; TCRdb's table is partial and in-frame only. The sample comprises about 580,000 clones, nearly 98% of which are singletons, and approximately 0.3% rests with the top ten. Naive CD8 cells lacked CD45RO, underwent positive selection for CCR7 and left out terminally differentiated effector memory CD45RA+ cells. The sequenced sample consisted of naive CD8+ T cells sorted from blood. Source of these receptors: a man aged 25 to 45 in good health.

This clone was observed a handful of times. The same CDR3 also results from other DNA sequences found in this sample. V and J are TRBV5-6 and TRBJ2-7; TRBD1 is a possible D gene (6 bases). V was pared by 3 bases and J by 0 bases, with 7 bases between. Germline lookup yields CDR1 SGHDT and CDR2 YYEEEE. The CDR3 has 13 residues. CDR3 bases: TGTGCCAGCAGCTCGGACAGCTCCTACGAGCAGTACTTC. It encodes CASSSDSSYEQYF.

V and J are TRBV7-9 and TRBJ2-1; TRBD2 aligns across 7 bases. The CDR3 is made up of 16 amino acids. The ends lost 0 bases at V and 5 bases at J; junction bases unmatched: 7. Germline V lookup: CDR1 SEHNR, CDR2 FQNEAQ (reference sequence). DNA of the CDR3: TGTGCCAGCAGCTTAGCGCCGGCTAGCGGTCACAATGAGCAGTTCTTC. It is translated as CASSLAPASGHNEQFF. The whole variable domain, filled in from reference TRBV7-9 and TRBJ2-1, reads DTGVSQNPRHKITKRGQNVTFRCDPISEHNRLYWYRQTLGQGPEFLTYFQNEAQLEKSRLLSDRFSAERPKGSFSTLEIQRTEQGDSAMYLCASSLAPASGHNEQFFGPGTRLTVL.

In the case of this clone: Other nucleotide sequences in the sample specify the same CDR3. The V gene is TRBV2, the J gene TRBJ1-4; D is unresolved. Trimming took off 4 bases at V and 7 bases at J, with 1 base between the two ends. This CDR3 has 10 amino acids. Germline CDR1 and CDR2: SNHLY and FYNNEI. Here the CDR3 reads CASSGEKLFF. The CDR3 coding sequence is TGTGCCAGCAGTGGTGAAAAACTGTTTTTT.

The chain carries TRBV5-5 and TRBJ2-5; 10 bases are shared with TRBD2. The germline gives CDR1 SGHKS, CDR2 YYEKEE (reference sequence). The CDR3 contains 16 residues. With V trimmed by 2 bases and J by 2 bases, 6 bases remained unmatched. In DNA, the CDR3 is TGTGCCAGCAGCTTCCAAGCGGGAGGGCCGCAAGAGACCCAGTACTTC. Translating gives CASSFQAGGPQETQYF.

To note about this clone: Other DNA sequences from this sample encode an identical CDR3 as well. The chain couples TRBV7-3 to TRBJ2-2; D unresolved. Trimming shortened V by 3 bases and J by 4 bases, and 3 bases separated the two germline ends. Germline CDR1 reads SGHTA; CDR2 reads FQGTGA. CDR3 size: 12 residues. In nucleotides, the CDR3 is TGTGCCAGCAGCTTGGGCACCGGGGAGCTGTTTTTT. Protein product: CASSLGTGELFF. Looking up the rest from reference TRBV7-3 and TRBJ2-2 gives the full variable domain: GAGVSQTPSNKVTEKGKYVELRCDPISGHTALYWYRQSLGQGPEFLIYFQGTGAADDSGLPNDRFFAVRPEGSVSTLKIQRTERGDSAVYLCASSLGTGELFFGEGSRLTVL.

The rearrangement joins TRBV29-1 to TRBJ2-6; weak D call: TRBD1 (5 bases). V was pared by 6 bases and J by 0 bases, with 15 bases between. The length of the CDR3 is 16 residues. Germline loops: CDR1 SQVTM, CDR2 ANQGSEA. CDR3 in amino acids: CSVPGNTLSGANVLTF. The CDR3 bases are TGCAGCGTCCCAGGGAACACTCTCTCTGGGGCCAACGTCCTGACTTTC.

To note about this clone: This same CDR3 is encoded by further DNA sequences in the sample. The chain recombines TRBV28 with TRBJ2-7; possible D gene TRBD2, 6 bases. V dropped 3 bases and J dropped 1 base, with 10 bases sitting between them. Germline values: CDR1 MDHEN, CDR2 SYDVKM. The CDR3 covers 14 residues. CDR3 in amino acids: CASSFRGISYEQYF. DNA of the CDR3: TGTGCCAGCAGTTTTCGCGGGATTTCCTACGAGCAGTACTTC.